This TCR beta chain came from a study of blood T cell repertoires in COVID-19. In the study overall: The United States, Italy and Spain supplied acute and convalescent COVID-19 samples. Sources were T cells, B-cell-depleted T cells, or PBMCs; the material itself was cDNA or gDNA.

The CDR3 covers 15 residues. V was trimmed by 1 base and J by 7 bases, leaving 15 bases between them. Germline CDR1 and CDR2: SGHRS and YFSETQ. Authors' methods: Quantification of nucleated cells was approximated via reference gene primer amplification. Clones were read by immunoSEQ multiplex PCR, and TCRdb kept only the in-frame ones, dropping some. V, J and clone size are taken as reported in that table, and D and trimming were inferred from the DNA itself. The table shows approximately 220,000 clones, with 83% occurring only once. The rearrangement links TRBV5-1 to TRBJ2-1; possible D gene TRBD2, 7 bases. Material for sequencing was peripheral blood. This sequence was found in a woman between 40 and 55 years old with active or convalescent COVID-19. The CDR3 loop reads CASSLRGANANEQFF. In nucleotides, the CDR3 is TGCGCCAGCAGCTTGCGGGGGGCGAACGCGAATGAGCAGTTCTTC. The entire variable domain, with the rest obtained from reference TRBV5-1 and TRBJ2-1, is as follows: KAGVTQTPRYLIKTRGQQVTLSCSPISGHRSVSWYQQTPGQGLQFLFEYFSETQRNKGNFPGRFSGRQFSNSRSEMNVSTLELGDSALYLCASSLRGANANEQFFGPGTRLTVL.